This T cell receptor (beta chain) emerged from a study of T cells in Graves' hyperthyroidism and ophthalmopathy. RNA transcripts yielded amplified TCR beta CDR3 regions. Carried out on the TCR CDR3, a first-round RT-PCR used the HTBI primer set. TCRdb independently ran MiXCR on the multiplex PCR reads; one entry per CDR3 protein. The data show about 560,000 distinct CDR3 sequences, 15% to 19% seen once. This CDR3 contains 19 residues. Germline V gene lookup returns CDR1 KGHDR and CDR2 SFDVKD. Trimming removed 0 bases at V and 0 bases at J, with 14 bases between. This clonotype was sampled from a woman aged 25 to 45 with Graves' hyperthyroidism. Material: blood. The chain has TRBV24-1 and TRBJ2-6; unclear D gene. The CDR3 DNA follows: TGTGCCACCAGTGATTTGGCAGGACCCCTTTTCTCTGGGGCCAACGTCCTGACTTTC. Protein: CATSDLAGPLFSGANVLTF.